These 29 T cell receptor beta chains share one sample of origin, sequenced in a study of blood T cell repertoires in COVID-19. Clones were sequenced by immunoSEQ multiplex PCR, and TCRdb holds only the in-frame ones, with some missing. The data contain around 300,000 clones, over 80% of them singletons. Sequenced material: peripheral blood. All receptors come from a middle-aged woman with acute or convalescent COVID-19.

The chain links TRBV6-5 to TRBJ1-1; weak D call: TRBD1 (6 bases). The CDR3 has 16 residues. In germline, CDR1 is MNHEY, CDR2 SVGAGI. V shed 0 bases and J shed 11 bases, with 22 bases lying between them. The CDR3 protein is CASSYSSPGTTKLAFF. Written as DNA, the CDR3 is TGTGCCAGCAGTTACTCAAGTCCCGGGACAACAAAATTGGCTTTCTTT.

This chain links TRBV18 with TRBJ1-2; D possibly corresponds to TRBD1 (6 bases). Trimming took off 2 bases at V and 2 bases at J, with 9 bases between the two ends. The CDR3 contains 14 residues. Germline assignment: CDR1 KGHSH and CDR2 LQKENI. The CDR3 here is CASSPYRENYGYTF. In DNA form, the CDR3 reads TGTGCCAGCTCACCATACAGGGAGAACTATGGCTACACCTTC.

The rearrangement joins TRBV5-1 to TRBJ2-2, with D tentatively TRBD1 (6 bases). V was trimmed by 4 bases and J by 0 bases, leaving 13 bases between them. This CDR3 spans 16 amino acids. CDR1 and CDR2 from the germline V gene are SGHRS and YFSETQ. CDR3 sequence reads: CASSKGVVANTGELFF. The DNA of the CDR3 is TGCGCCAGCAGCAAGGGGGTAGTCGCGAACACCGGGGAGCTGTTTTTT.

The chain recombines TRBV30 with TRBJ2-1; 8 bases match TRBD2. V trimming: 1 base; J trimming: 3 bases; junction bases outside the gene matches: 5. CDR1 is GTSNPN and CDR2 is SVGIG in the germline V gene (reference sequence). The CDR3 loop spans 15 amino acids. The CDR3 bases are TGTGCCTGGAGTGCGGGCGGGGGGATCTACAATGAGCAGTTCTTC. Its translation: CAWSAGGGIYNEQFF.

The DNA for the CDR3 is TGTGCCAGCAGCCAAGACAGGGGTACGCGAAACACCATATATTTT. Encoded protein: CASSQDRGTRNTIYF. This sequence joins TRBV4-2 and TRBJ1-3, with D tentatively TRBD1 (6 bases). Germline assignment: CDR1 LGHNA and CDR2 YNFKEQ. V shed 0 bases and J shed 5 bases, with 11 bases lying between them. The CDR3 runs to 15 residues.

The chain employs TRBV4-1 and TRBJ2-1, with a weak D call TRBD2 (6 bases). Germline loops: CDR1 MGHRA, CDR2 YSYEKL. The V gene lost 1 base and the J gene lost 4 bases, with 20 bases spanning the gap. The CDR3 runs 18 residues. CDR3 nucleotides: TGCGCCAGCAGCCAAGGAGGGGCGGACCGGGACTCGTACAATGAGCAGTTCTTC. Its translation: CASSQGGADRDSYNEQFF.

The J gene is TRBJ1-2, the V gene TRBV19; 9 bases line up with TRBD1. CDR1 and CDR2 (germline): LNHDA, SQIVND (reference sequence). The CDR3 is 17 amino acids. V lost 4 bases and J lost 4; bases outside the gene matches: 13. The DNA of the CDR3 is TGTGCCAGTAGTACCCTCAAGCGCGGGGGACAGGGCTATGGCTACACCTTC. This translates into CASSTLKRGGQGYGYTF.

The CDR3: CASSEVRGRTNYGYTF. The DNA for the CDR3 is TGTGCCAGCAGTGAGGTCAGGGGGCGCACAAACTATGGCTACACCTTC. The chain recombines TRBV6-1 with TRBJ1-2; 8 nucleotides agree with TRBD1. The CDR3 runs 16 residues. V was pared by 3 bases and J by 2 bases, with 8 bases of the junction left unmatched. In germline, CDR1 is MNHNS, CDR2 SASEGT.

The rearrangement links TRBV7-9 to TRBJ1-2; D remains ambiguous. The CDR3 sequence is 11 residues long. Trimming took 5 bases from V and 8 from J, leaving 9 bases between them. CDR1 SEHNR and CDR2 FQNEAQ come from the germline V gene (reference sequence). CDR3 in amino acids: CASSLREGYTF. In DNA, the CDR3 is TGTGCCAGCAGCCTCCGGGAGGGCTACACCTTC.

Only a few counts were recorded for this clone. This chain links TRBV5-1 with TRBJ1-2; D is uncertain. The CDR3 runs 13 residues. Trimming removed 4 bases from V and 4 bases from J, with 11 bases in between. From germline, CDR1 is SGHRS and CDR2 YFSETQ. The CDR3 nucleotides are TGCGCCAGCAGCAGCGGAGACATCTATGGCTACACCTTC. The encoded protein is CASSSGDIYGYTF.

The CDR3 spells CASSIVTAHQPQHF. CDR3 nucleotide sequence: TGTGCCAGTAGTATCGTGACAGCCCATCAGCCCCAGCATTTT. The chain combines TRBV19 with TRBJ1-5, with D maybe TRBD1 (5 bases). The CDR3 runs 14 residues. V was trimmed by 3 bases and J by 5 bases, leaving 11 bases between them. The germline V gene encodes CDR1 LNHDA and CDR2 SQIVND (reference sequence).

The chain has TRBV6-5 and TRBJ1-2, with D possibly being TRBD1 (6 bases). Trimming left V 10 bases short and J 3 bases short, with 21 bases between. The CDR3 extends over 15 amino acids. CDR1 is MNHEY and CDR2 is SVGAGI in the germline V gene. The chain's CDR3 is CATLQRSSGDYGYTF. CDR3 sequence (DNA): TGTGCCACCCTCCAGAGGAGTTCAGGGGACTATGGCTACACCTTC.

The chain carries TRBV19 and TRBJ2-2; 7 bases align to TRBD2. The J segment lost 3 bases and the V segment lost 6 bases, leaving 4 bases of the junction unmatched. The V gene's germline CDR1 is LNHDA and CDR2 SQIVND (reference sequence). The CDR3 totals 14 residues. The CDR3 nucleotides are TGTGCCAGTAGAAGCGGGGTGTACACCGGGGAGCTGTTTTTT. Its translation: CASRSGVYTGELFF.

V gene TRBV11-2 combines with J gene TRBJ2-3; TRBD1 matches 8 bases. With 1 base clipped from V and 3 bases from J, the junction kept 6 bases outside the gene matches. The CDR3 contains 16 residues. Germline V gene lookup returns CDR1 SGHAT and CDR2 FQNNGV. DNA of the CDR3: TGTGCCAGCAGCTTAGTTCAGGGGGCGCGGACAGATACGCAGTATTTT. It specifies CASSLVQGARTDTQYF. The full variable domain, rest sourced from reference TRBV11-2 and TRBJ2-3, is EAGVAQSPRYKIIEKRQSVAFWCNPISGHATLYWYQQILGQGPKLLIQFQNNGVVDDSQLPKDRFSAERLKGVDSTLKIQPAKLEDSAVYLCASSLVQGARTDTQYFGPGTRLTVL.

The chain employs TRBV5-6 and TRBJ1-2; D possibly corresponds to TRBD1 (5 bases). There are 14 residues in the CDR3. The germline V gene has CDR1 SGHDT and CDR2 YYEEEE. Trimming pared 3 bases from V and 1 base from J, leaving 10 bases between. Written as DNA, the CDR3 is TGTGCCAGCAGCTCGGGGGACTTTAACTATGGCTACACCTTC. Amino acids: CASSSGDFNYGYTF.

Details on this clone: In the same sample, other DNA sequences code for this CDR3. V and J are TRBV27 and TRBJ2-5; 10 bases map to TRBD2. The V and J ends lost 2 bases and 4 bases, in that order; junction bases with no gene match: 4. CDR3 length equals 15 residues. The germline gives CDR1 MNHEY, CDR2 SMNVEV (reference sequence). This CDR3 is CASSLERGGRETQYF. The CDR3 coding sequence is TGTGCCAGCAGTTTAGAGCGGGGGGGCCGAGAGACCCAGTACTTC.

The chain couples TRBV6-1 to TRBJ1-6; D may be TRBD1 (5 bases). The germline gives CDR1 MNHNS, CDR2 SASEGT. With 2 bases removed from V and 3 bases from J, the gap between germline ends came to 8 bases. CDR3 size: 15 residues. The CDR3 sequence: CASSERGVYNSPLHF. CDR3 in DNA: TGTGCCAGCAGTGAACGGGGGGTCTATAATTCACCCCTCCACTTT.

The chain carries TRBV10-2 and TRBJ1-4, with D tentatively TRBD1 (6 bases). Per the germline V gene, CDR1 is WSHSY and CDR2 is SAAADI. V was trimmed by 6 bases and J by 12 bases, leaving 17 bases between them. CDR3 length: 13 amino acids. The CDR3 loop reads CASSVPNRVELFF. CDR3 coding DNA: TGCGCCAGCAGCGTACCAAACAGGGTTGAACTGTTTTTT.

V usage is TRBV30 and J usage is TRBJ1-2; 11 nucleotides match TRBD1. CDR3 length: 14 amino acids. Looked up from germline, CDR1 is GTSNPN and CDR2 is SVGIG (reference sequence). V trimming: 2 bases; J trimming: 3 bases; junction bases outside the gene matches: 2. The CDR3 is CAWSLGQGDYGYTF. In DNA form, the CDR3 reads TGTGCCTGGAGTTTGGGACAGGGGGACTATGGCTACACCTTC.

V is TRBV9 and J is TRBJ2-5; 7 bases fit TRBD1. V was clipped by 3 bases and J by 3 bases; unmatched bases: 8. Germline-derived CDR1 and CDR2 are SGDLS and YYNGEE. This CDR3 comprises 15 residues. CDR3 sequence reads: CASSEPTGTEETQYF. The CDR3 coding sequence is TGTGCCAGCAGCGAGCCTACCGGGACAGAAGAGACCCAGTACTTC.

The gene calls are TRBV6-6 and TRBJ2-5; 7 bases align to TRBD2. With 4 bases clipped from V and 5 bases from J, the junction kept 10 bases outside the gene matches. The germline V gene encodes CDR1 MNHNY and CDR2 SVGAGI (reference sequence). The CDR3 extends over 15 amino acids. The CDR3 bases are TGTGCCAGCAGTTTTCCACGGGGGAGGGAGGAGACCCAGTACTTC. It encodes CASSFPRGREETQYF.

To note about this clone: The junction departs from the called germline gene at one end, perhaps through a read error. V is TRBV18 and J is TRBJ1-2; 10 positions agree with TRBD1. CDR3 length: 15 amino acids. Germline V gives CDR1 KGHSH, CDR2 LQKENI. The CDR3 region is CASSLGQGFNNGYTF. DNA for the CDR3: TGTGCCAGCTCACTGGGACAGGGGTTTAACAATGGCTACACCTTC.

V and J are TRBV3-1 (or the pseudogene TRBV3-2) and TRBJ1-2; a possible D gene is TRBD1 (5 bases). Trimming took 0 bases from V and 3 from J, leaving 17 bases between them. This CDR3 has 17 residues. In germline, CDR1 is LGHDT, CDR2 YNNKEL (reference sequence). The DNA of the CDR3 is TGTGCCAGCAGCCAAGAAGTGAGGGCAGGGAGGGACTATGGCTACACCTTC. This sequence encodes CASSQEVRAGRDYGYTF.

This sequence joins TRBV5-1 and TRBJ2-7, with 9 nucleotides matching TRBD1. The CDR3 length is 15 residues. Germline V gene lookup returns CDR1 SGHRS and CDR2 YFSETQ. Trimming cost V 0 bases and J 5 bases; bases outside gene matches: 6. CDR3 DNA: TGCGCCAGCAGCTTGGGGGGTTGGACAGGGGACGAGCAGTACGTC. Encoded protein: CASSLGGWTGDEQYV.

The chain couples TRBV18 to TRBJ1-6, with TRBD1 identical over 7 bases. V lost 3 bases and J lost 8; bases outside the gene matches: 4. This CDR3 has 14 amino acids. Germline-derived CDR1 and CDR2 are KGHSH and LQKENI. CDR3 nucleotide sequence: TGTGCCAGCTCACCGGGACAGATCGATTCACCCCTCCACTTT. It yields the protein CASSPGQIDSPLHF.

The J gene is TRBJ2-2, the V gene TRBV9, with TRBD2 matching 11 bases. Germline V gene data show CDR1 as SGDLS and CDR2 as YYNGEE. V dropped 2 bases and J dropped 4; count of bases not matched to a gene: 4. The CDR3 runs to 16 residues. CDR3 nucleotides: TGTGCCAGCAGCGTGAATAGCGGGGGGGGCACCGGGGAGCTGTTTTTT. Translated, it gives CASSVNSGGGTGELFF. The whole variable domain, filled in from reference TRBV9 and TRBJ2-2, reads DSGVTQTPKHLITATGQRVTLRCSPRSGDLSVYWYQQSLDQGLQFLIQYYNGEERAKGNILERFSAQQFPDLHSELNLSSLELGDSALYFCASSVNSGGGTGELFFGEGSRLTVL.

The chain combines TRBV4-1 with TRBJ1-2, with D tentatively TRBD1 (5 bases). V was clipped by 4 bases and J by 6 bases, with 18 bases between them. Germline assignment: CDR1 MGHRA and CDR2 YSYEKL. The CDR3 spans 15 residues. The CDR3 sequence is CASSLQSQWGDGYTF. CDR3 nucleotides: TGCGCCAGCAGCCTTCAATCACAGTGGGGGGATGGCTACACCTTC.

The rearrangement joins TRBV30 to TRBJ1-3, with 7 nucleotides matching TRBD1. V lost 8 bases, J lost 4 bases, and 17 bases stayed unmatched. The CDR3 has 16 amino acids. Germline CDR1 is GTSNPN and CDR2 is SVGIG (reference sequence). The CDR3 nucleotides are TGTGCCAGCACGGGACAGATACTCCTCTCCGGAAACACCATATATTTT. Protein sequence: CASTGQILLSGNTIYF.

This chain joins TRBV12-5 and TRBJ2-3, with 8 bases matching TRBD2. V lost 2 bases, J lost 11 bases, and 6 bases stayed unmatched. In germline, CDR1 is LGHNT, CDR2 FRNRAP. This CDR3 has 13 amino acids. In DNA, the CDR3 is TGTGCTAGTGGTTTGTCCGGAGCGGGGGAGCAGTATTTT. The encoded protein is CASGLSGAGEQYF. The entire variable domain, with the rest obtained from reference TRBV12-5 and TRBJ2-3, is as follows: DARVTQTPRHKVTEMGQEVTMRCQPILGHNTVFWYRQTMMQGLELLAYFRNRAPLDDSGMPKDRFSAEMPDATLATLKIQPSEPRDSAVYFCASGLSGAGEQYFGPGTRLTVL.